The 20 T cell receptor beta chains reported below all come from one sample, sequenced in a study of T cell responses to AZD1222 COVID-19 vaccine. Sequencing was performed with immunoSEQ multiplex PCR; in TCRdb, only in-frame clones are kept and a portion is missing. The table lists about 190,000 clones, over 70% of them singletons. Sequenced material: peripheral blood, taken on day 0 of MenACWY control vaccination. The origin of the receptors is an adult in good health.

J is TRBJ2-1 and V is TRBV2; D unclear. The CDR3 spans 15 residues. Germline V gene data show CDR1 as SNHLY and CDR2 as FYNNEI. The ends were cut back, 2 bases at V and 0 bases at J, with 8 bases in the middle. The CDR3 here is CASSERASSYNEQFF. The CDR3 bases are TGTGCCAGCAGTGAACGGGCAAGCTCCTACAATGAGCAGTTCTTC.

The rearrangement joins TRBV27 to TRBJ2-7; 11 bases line up with TRBD2. Unmatched junction bases numbered 2, after V lost 5 bases and J lost 2 bases. Germline values: CDR1 MNHEY, CDR2 SMNVEV (reference sequence). The CDR3 runs to 14 residues. Written as DNA, the CDR3 is TGTGCCAGCAGTGTAGCGGGGGGGGCCTACGAGCAGTACTTC. Translation: CASSVAGGAYEQYF.

The chain has TRBV10-3 and TRBJ2-2, with TRBD2 identical over 11 bases. Germline V gene data show CDR1 as ENHRY and CDR2 as SYGVKD. The V gene end was trimmed by 7 bases and the J gene end by 4 bases; junction bases not matched to a gene: 8. CDR3 size: 16 residues. The CDR3 DNA follows: TGTGCCATCACCGAGACTAGCGGGGCCCTCACCGGGGAGCTGTTTTTT. It codes for CAITETSGALTGELFF.

The gene calls are TRBV7-2 and TRBJ1-5; D remains unclear. The germline V gene has CDR1 SGHTA and CDR2 FQGNSA. Trimming stripped 2 bases from V and 5 bases from J, with 7 bases between. There are 13 residues in the CDR3. As DNA, the CDR3 is TGTGCCAGCAGCTTAACCCCAGATCAGCCCCAGCATTTT. Translating gives CASSLTPDQPQHF.

The chain joins TRBV7-3 to TRBJ2-2, with TRBD1 matching over 8 bases. CDR1 SGHTA and CDR2 FQGTGA come from the germline V gene. Unmatched junction bases numbered 3, after V lost 3 bases and J lost 3 bases. The CDR3 length is 15 residues. CDR3 nucleotide sequence: TGTGCCAGCAGCTTCCAGGGGGCCGACACCGGGGAGCTGTTTTTT. Amino acids: CASSFQGADTGELFF. The variable domain in full, completed from reference TRBV7-3 and TRBJ2-2, reads GAGVSQTPSNKVTEKGKYVELRCDPISGHTALYWYRQSLGQGPEFLIYFQGTGAADDSGLPNDRFFAVRPEGSVSTLKIQRTERGDSAVYLCASSFQGADTGELFFGEGSRLTVL.

The rearrangement uses TRBV5-1 and TRBJ2-6, with D unclear. Trimming removed 6 bases from V and 0 bases from J, with 10 bases in between. Germline V gene data show CDR1 as SGHRS and CDR2 as YFSETQ. The CDR3 runs 15 residues. CDR3 in amino acids: CASNVQPSGANVLTF. The CDR3, as DNA: TGCGCCAGCAACGTACAACCCTCTGGGGCCAACGTCCTGACTTTC.

The chain combines TRBV2 with TRBJ2-5; TRBD1 is a possible D gene (5 bases). The V gene's germline CDR1 is SNHLY and CDR2 FYNNEI. CDR3 length: 12 amino acids. Trimming left V 8 bases short and J 1 base short, with 8 bases between. The CDR3 bases are TGTGCCAGCGTCGACAGCCAAGAGACCCAGTACTTC. Translation: CASVDSQETQYF.

The rearrangement joins TRBV6-5 to TRBJ1-6; 7 bases match TRBD1. The CDR3 is 14 amino acids. The V and J ends lost 5 bases and 7 bases, in that order; junction bases with no gene match: 5. The germline V gene encodes CDR1 MNHEY and CDR2 SVGAGI. The CDR3 region is CASSSKQGNSPLHF. In DNA form, the CDR3 reads TGTGCCAGCAGTAGTAAACAGGGGAATTCACCCCTCCACTTT.

This chain joins TRBV20-1 and TRBJ2-1; 7 bases are a match to TRBD2. CDR3 size: 16 residues. Trimming took 3 bases from V and 5 from J; bases not matched to a gene: 13. Per the germline V gene, CDR1 is DFQATT and CDR2 is SNEGSKA (reference sequence). Here the CDR3 reads CSASDGVRESNNEQFF. CDR3 sequence (DNA): TGCAGTGCTAGTGATGGGGTGCGGGAGTCCAACAATGAGCAGTTCTTC.

This clone was observed a few times. The gene calls are TRBV3-1 (or the pseudogene TRBV3-2) and TRBJ1-6; D ambiguous. V shed 1 base and J shed 7 bases, with 11 bases lying between them. Germline V lookup: CDR1 LGHDT, CDR2 YNNKEL (reference sequence). The CDR3 has 15 residues. CDR3 sequence reads: CASSQADRGNSPLHF. The CDR3 nucleotides are TGTGCCAGCAGCCAAGCGGATCGGGGAAATTCACCCCTCCACTTT.

V gene TRBV7-9 combines with J gene TRBJ2-1; D is undetermined. CDR1 is SEHNR and CDR2 is FQNEAQ in the germline V gene (reference sequence). The CDR3 has 13 amino acids. V lost 1 base to trimming and J lost 7 bases, with 8 bases between them. CDR3 in DNA: TGTGCCAGCAGCTTAGACCCGGCGAATGAGCAGTTCTTC. The encoded protein is CASSLDPANEQFF.

This sequence joins TRBV30 and TRBJ2-5; 9 nucleotides agree with TRBD2. V was pared by 0 bases and J by 3 bases, with 5 bases of the junction left unmatched. The CDR3 length is 15 residues. Germline V gene data show CDR1 as GTSNPN and CDR2 as SVGIG (reference sequence). The CDR3: CAWSVGGGGEETQYF. As DNA, the CDR3 is TGTGCCTGGAGTGTGGGAGGCGGGGGGGAAGAGACCCAGTACTTC.

The rearrangement joins TRBV11-2 to TRBJ2-7; D is uncertain. CDR1 is SGHAT and CDR2 is FQNNGV in the germline V gene. Trimming stripped 8 bases from V and 8 bases from J, with 10 bases between. The CDR3 totals 10 residues. CDR3 DNA: TGTGCCAGCCGAAACTATCAGCAGTACTTC. This gives the protein CASRNYQQYF.

This chain joins TRBV29-1 and TRBJ1-1; perhaps TRBD1 as D (6 bases). Germline V CDR1 and CDR2: SQVTM, ANQGSEA. V lost 8 bases and J lost 1, with 14 bases in between. This CDR3 comprises 13 residues. This chain's CDR3 is CSTVYRENTEAFF. The CDR3 nucleotides are TGCAGCACCGTTTACAGGGAGAACACTGAAGCTTTCTTT.

The genes are TRBV7-2 and TRBJ1-3; D is unresolved. The CDR3 is 16 residues long. V was cut by 2 bases and J by 0 bases, with 11 bases left in between. Germline V gives CDR1 SGHTA, CDR2 FQGNSA. The CDR3 loop reads CASSLSAASSGNTIYF. The CDR3 bases are TGTGCCAGCAGCTTATCGGCCGCCAGCTCTGGAAACACCATATATTTT.

The chain joins TRBV2 to TRBJ1-5; 10 nucleotides align to TRBD1. Germline lookup yields CDR1 SNHLY and CDR2 FYNNEI. This CDR3 spans 15 amino acids. Losses at the gene ends were 5 bases for V and 1 base for J; bases not matched to a gene: 2. In DNA form, the CDR3 reads TGTGCCAGCAGTCAGGACAGGGGGAGCAATCAGCCCCAGCATTTT. Protein sequence: CASSQDRGSNQPQHF.

The chain recombines TRBV7-9 with TRBJ1-4; maybe TRBD1 (5 bases). V dropped 5 bases and J dropped 8 bases, with 15 bases sitting between them. The CDR3 runs to 14 residues. Germline V gene data show CDR1 as SEHNR and CDR2 as FQNEAQ (reference sequence). CDR3 in DNA: TGTGCCAGCAGCCTCCTCGGGGGAGGGGAAAAACTGTTTTTT. Translating it yields CASSLLGGGEKLFF.

This chain links TRBV9 with TRBJ2-2; tentatively, D is TRBD2 (5 bases). V was shortened by 0 bases and J by 0 bases, with 12 bases between the two germline ends. CDR1 and CDR2 (germline): SGDLS, YYNGEE. This CDR3 has 17 amino acids. As DNA, the CDR3 is TGTGCCAGCAGCGTAGCTTCGCTAGCAGCGAACACCGGGGAGCTGTTTTTT. Protein: CASSVASLAANTGELFF.

J is TRBJ1-2 and V is TRBV7-3, with 7 bases fitting TRBD1. The germline V gene has CDR1 SGHTA and CDR2 FQGTGA. The CDR3 has 13 amino acids. V lost 4 bases, J lost 5 bases, and 4 bases stayed unmatched. CDR3 sequence (DNA): TGTGCCAGCAGCTCCCCAGGGGGGTATGGCTACACCTTC. Its protein product is CASSSPGGYGYTF.

J is TRBJ2-5 and V is TRBV10-2; no clear D gene. V gave up 2 bases and J gave up 5 bases, with 3 bases separating them. CDR3 length: 11 residues. Germline V CDR1 and CDR2: WSHSY, SAAADI. The CDR3 nucleotides read TGCGCCAGCAGTGAGGATGAGACCCAGTACTTC. Its translation: CASSEDETQYF.